The 21 T cell receptor beta chains listed next were all sequenced from one sample in a study of beta chain features in type 1 diabetes. What was sequenced were expressed TCRB transcripts, since all of the isolated RNA had been reverse transcribed. Measured with immunoSEQ multiplex PCR; TCRdb has only the in-frame clones, and not every one. In the table there are about 260,000 clones, about 71% of which are singletons. The material sequenced was naive CD4+ T cells from blood. These receptor sequences come from a man aged 30 to 39 in good health.

The chain joins TRBV2 to TRBJ1-1, with a weak D call TRBD1 (5 bases). Trimming removed 5 bases at V and 0 bases at J, with 10 bases between. The CDR3 is made up of 14 amino acids. CDR1 and CDR2 (germline): SNHLY, FYNNEI. CDR3 sequence (DNA): TGTGCCAGCAGTTGGGACCTCATGAACACTGAAGCTTTCTTT. Amino acid sequence: CASSWDLMNTEAFF.

V is TRBV10-3 and J is TRBJ2-7, with D unresolved. Germline V gene sequence: CDR1 ENHRY, CDR2 SYGVKD. V dropped 7 bases and J dropped 4 bases, with 14 bases sitting between them. The CDR3 contains 13 residues. The CDR3 here is CAIKPAPMYEQYF. The DNA for the CDR3 is TGTGCCATCAAGCCTGCGCCTATGTACGAGCAGTACTTC.

The chain employs TRBV30 and TRBJ2-7; 8 positions agree with TRBD2. With 3 bases clipped from V and 2 bases from J, the junction kept 6 bases outside the gene matches. Germline CDR1 GTSNPN, CDR2 SVGIG (reference sequence). This CDR3 has 14 amino acids. CDR3 amino acids: CAWSFSGGTYEQYF. The CDR3 DNA follows: TGTGCCTGGAGCTTCAGCGGGGGAACCTACGAGCAGTACTTC. The entire variable domain, with the rest obtained from reference TRBV30 and TRBJ2-7, is as follows: SQTIHQWPATLVQPVGSPLSLECTVEGTSNPNLYWYRQAAGRGLQLLFYSVGIGQISSEVPQNLSASRPQDRQFILSSKKLLLSDSGFYLCAWSFSGGTYEQYFGPGTRLTVT.

This clone was counted a few times. The chain employs TRBV15 and TRBJ2-1; the D is unclear. Trimming shortened V by 3 bases and J by 8 bases, and 11 bases separated the two germline ends. The length of the CDR3 is 13 residues. The germline gives CDR1 LNHNV, CDR2 YYDKDF (reference sequence). The CDR3 sequence is CATSRPRPDEQFF. CDR3 nucleotide sequence: TGTGCCACCAGCAGGCCCCGGCCAGATGAGCAGTTCTTC.

The chain combines TRBV7-2 with TRBJ2-3; D call uncertain. This CDR3 is 12 amino acids long. Germline-derived CDR1 and CDR2 are SGHTA and FQGNSA. Trimming removed 4 bases from V and 4 bases from J, with 6 bases in between. The CDR3 nucleotides are TGTGCCAGCAGCTACCTAGCAGATACGCAGTATTTT. Encoded protein: CASSYLADTQYF.

The rearrangement uses TRBV30 and TRBJ2-1; 7 bases are a match to TRBD2. In germline, CDR1 is GTSNPN, CDR2 SVGIG (reference sequence). J gave up 9 bases and V 2 bases, and 13 bases lay outside the gene matches. The CDR3 has 15 residues. CDR3 bases: TGTGCCTGGAGTCCAGGACTAGGACCCCTAAGTGAGCAGTTCTTC. Protein: CAWSPGLGPLSEQFF.

The rearrangement uses TRBV6-5 and TRBJ2-1; no reliable D call. This CDR3 has 15 residues. Germline V gene data show CDR1 as MNHEY and CDR2 as SVGAGI. Trimming cost V 0 bases and J 1 base, with 7 bases left between them. The CDR3 loop is CASSYSSYSYNEQFF. The CDR3 DNA reads TGTGCCAGCAGTTACTCGAGTTATTCCTACAATGAGCAGTTCTTC.

This sequence joins TRBV7-2 and TRBJ2-1; 8 bases line up with TRBD2. V shed 5 bases and J 0 bases; nucleotides not matched to a gene: 3. Germline V gene sequence: CDR1 SGHTA, CDR2 FQGNSA. The CDR3 has 15 amino acids. The CDR3 spells CASSVSGVSYNEQFF. DNA for the CDR3: TGTGCCAGCAGCGTTAGCGGGGTCTCCTACAATGAGCAGTTCTTC.

The chain uses TRBV29-1 and TRBJ2-5, with D maybe TRBD1 (5 bases). The ends were cut back, 7 bases at V and 5 bases at J, with 17 bases in the middle. CDR1 and CDR2 (germline): SQVTM, ANQGSEA. The CDR3 length is 13 residues. The chain's CDR3 is CSDLRGLGETQYF. The CDR3 coding sequence is TGCAGCGACCTAAGGGGATTGGGGGAGACCCAGTACTTC. The entire variable domain, with the rest obtained from reference TRBV29-1 and TRBJ2-5, is as follows: SAVISQKPSRDICQRGTSLTIQCQVDSQVTMMFWYRQQPGQSLTLIATANQGSEATYESGFVIDKFPISRPNLTFSTLTVSNMSPEDSSIYLCSDLRGLGETQYFGPGTRLLVL.

The chain employs TRBV25-1 and TRBJ2-3, with 11 bases lining up with TRBD2. CDR3 size: 18 residues. Germline CDR1 reads MGHDK; CDR2 reads SYGVNS. V dropped 3 bases and J dropped 4; count of bases not matched to a gene: 12. This CDR3 is CASSDGLRGLAEPDTQYF. CDR3 nucleotide sequence: TGTGCCAGCAGTGATGGACTCAGGGGACTAGCGGAGCCAGATACGCAGTATTTT.

The chain recombines TRBV30 with TRBJ2-7; possible D gene TRBD1, 5 bases. The CDR3 length is 14 residues. Germline loops: CDR1 GTSNPN, CDR2 SVGIG (reference sequence). Deletions cut 6 bases from V and 2 bases from J, with 17 bases between. The CDR3 nucleotides are TGTGCCTGCCTCCCCCCAGGGCTTCCCTACGAGCAGTACTTC. Protein: CACLPPGLPYEQYF.

This chain links TRBV6-1 with TRBJ1-5; D might be TRBD1 (5 bases). V was cut by 4 bases and J by 7 bases, with 17 bases left in between. Germline V gene sequence: CDR1 MNHNS, CDR2 SASEGT. This CDR3 is built from 15 residues. For the CDR3, the DNA is TGTGCCAGCAGTGTGGAGTTGGGGGTACGGCAGCCCCAGCATTTT. Encoded protein: CASSVELGVRQPQHF.

The V and J genes are TRBV30 and TRBJ1-4, with D possibly being TRBD1 (5 bases). Trimming removed 5 bases at V and 8 bases at J, with 15 bases between. The CDR3 runs 13 residues. The germline gives CDR1 GTSNPN, CDR2 SVGIG (reference sequence). In nucleotides, the CDR3 is TGTGCCTGGGGGACCGTAGTACGGGAAAAACTGTTTTTT. Its protein is CAWGTVVREKLFF.

The chain employs TRBV5-1 and TRBJ2-7; the D gene is possibly TRBD1 (6 bases). With 2 bases removed from V and 0 bases from J, the gap between germline ends came to 9 bases. Germline lookup yields CDR1 SGHRS and CDR2 YFSETQ. CDR3 length equals 14 residues. The CDR3 loop is CASSFEQGSYEQYF. The DNA of the CDR3 is TGCGCCAGCAGCTTTGAACAGGGCTCCTACGAGCAGTACTTC.

This sequence joins TRBV30 and TRBJ2-3; either TRBD1 or TRBD2 may fit D (6 bases each). The CDR3 contains 14 residues. The germline V gene encodes CDR1 GTSNPN and CDR2 SVGIG (reference sequence). V was cut by 3 bases and J by 2 bases, with 12 bases left in between. CDR3 sequence: CAWRRGALTDTQYF. The CDR3 nucleotides read TGTGCCTGGAGAAGGGGGGCACTCACAGATACGCAGTATTTT.

V usage is TRBV4-2 and J usage is TRBJ2-7; D may be TRBD1 (5 bases). Germline V gene sequence: CDR1 LGHNA, CDR2 YNFKEQ. There are 13 residues in the CDR3. V shed 0 bases and J shed 5 bases, with 8 bases lying between them. This CDR3 is CASSQEGRDEQYF. The CDR3 nucleotides read TGTGCCAGCAGCCAAGAGGGCAGGGACGAGCAGTACTTC.

The chain carries TRBV4-3 and TRBJ2-1, with D unclear. The CDR3 is 14 amino acids. Germline V gene lookup returns CDR1 LGHNA and CDR2 YSLEER. The V end lost 0 bases, the J end lost 7 bases, and 10 bases lay between the germline ends. For the CDR3, the DNA is TGCGCCAGCAGCCAAGAGGGGTGGTTTAATGAGCAGTTCTTC. Residues: CASSQEGWFNEQFF.

This chain joins TRBV16 and TRBJ2-5; no definite D call. The CDR3 has 13 residues. Germline CDR1 KGHSY, CDR2 FQNENV. V lost 2 bases, J lost 5 bases, and 9 bases lay in between. CDR3 DNA: TGTGCCAGCAGCCAAAACGCAGGCGAGACCCAGTACTTC. Protein product: CASSQNAGETQYF.

The genes are TRBV4-1 and TRBJ2-5; D is ambiguous. CDR1 is MGHRA, CDR2 YSYEKL, per germline. The length of the CDR3 is 13 residues. The V end lost 0 bases, the J end lost 7 bases, and 9 bases lay between the germline ends. The chain's CDR3 is CASSQDFPSTQYF. DNA of the CDR3: TGCGCCAGCAGCCAAGATTTCCCTTCGACCCAGTACTTC.

This clone was seen a few times. CDR3 residues: CASNHRDTTDTQYF. DNA of the CDR3: TGTGCCAGCAACCACCGGGACACAACAGATACGCAGTATTTT. The chain has TRBV7-9 and TRBJ2-3, with a weak D call TRBD1 (6 bases). Germline V gene lookup returns CDR1 SEHNR and CDR2 FQNEAQ (reference sequence). The CDR3 extends over 14 amino acids. V shed 7 bases and J shed 3 bases, with 14 bases lying between them.

A few counts support this clone. The rearrangement uses TRBV30 and TRBJ1-1; 7 positions match TRBD1. Per germline, CDR1 GTSNPN and CDR2 SVGIG (reference sequence). V gave up 4 bases and J gave up 5 bases; unmatched junction bases: 4. This CDR3 comprises 12 residues. The chain's CDR3 is CAWIIRGTEAFF. As DNA, the CDR3 is TGTGCCTGGATCATCAGGGGGACTGAAGCTTTCTTT. The variable domain in full, completed from reference TRBV30 and TRBJ1-1, reads SQTIHQWPATLVQPVGSPLSLECTVEGTSNPNLYWYRQAAGRGLQLLFYSVGIGQISSEVPQNLSASRPQDRQFILSSKKLLLSDSGFYLCAWIIRGTEAFFGQGTRLTVV.